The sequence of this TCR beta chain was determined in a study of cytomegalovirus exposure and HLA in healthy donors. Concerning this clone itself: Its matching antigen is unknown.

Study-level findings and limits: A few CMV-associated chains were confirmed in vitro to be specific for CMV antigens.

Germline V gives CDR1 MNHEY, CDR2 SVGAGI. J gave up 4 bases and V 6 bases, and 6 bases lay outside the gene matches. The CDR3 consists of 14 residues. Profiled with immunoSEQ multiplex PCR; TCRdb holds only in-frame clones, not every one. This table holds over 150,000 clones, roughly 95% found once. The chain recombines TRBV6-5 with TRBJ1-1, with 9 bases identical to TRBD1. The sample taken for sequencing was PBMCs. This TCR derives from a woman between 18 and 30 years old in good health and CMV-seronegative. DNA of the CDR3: TGTGCCAGCAGGGGGACAGGGTTCGGCACTGAAGCTTTCTTT. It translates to CASRGTGFGTEAFF.